The 32 T cell receptor beta chains listed next were all sequenced from one sample in a study of blood T cell repertoires in COVID-19. The data were produced by immunoSEQ multiplex PCR, yet TCRdb's version contains in-frame clones alone and is incomplete. This sample has about 280,000 clones, with roughly 88% found just once. Sequenced sample: peripheral blood. These receptors were obtained from a man aged 18 to 35 with active or convalescent COVID-19.

The rearrangement uses TRBV10-1 and TRBJ2-7; TRBD1 matches at 8 bases. The CDR3 has 14 amino acids. Unmatched junction bases numbered 5, after V lost 4 bases and J lost 3 bases. Per the germline V gene, CDR1 is WNHNN and CDR2 is SYGVQD (reference sequence). CDR3 DNA sequence: TGCGCCAGCAGTGCCGGACAGGGAAACTACGAGCAGTACTTC. It specifies CASSAGQGNYEQYF.

The sample holds one count of this clone. The gene calls are TRBV7-2 and TRBJ2-4, with D uncertain. The CDR3 runs to 17 residues. Germline CDR1 and CDR2: SGHTA and FQGNSA. Trimming took 1 base from V and 0 from J, leaving 13 bases between them. The CDR3, as DNA: TGTGCCAGCAGCTTAGGCCCTTCTCTAAAAGCCAAAAACATTCAGTACTTC. Residues: CASSLGPSLKAKNIQYF.

V and J are TRBV15 and TRBJ2-1; possibly TRBD2 for D (6 bases). The germline V gene has CDR1 LNHNV and CDR2 YYDKDF (reference sequence). The CDR3 is 16 residues long. V was clipped by 0 bases and J by 2 bases, with 11 bases between them. CDR3 region: CATSRDRGRPYNEQFF. The CDR3 DNA sequence: TGTGCCACCAGCAGAGATCGGGGGAGACCCTACAATGAGCAGTTCTTC.

The genes are TRBV5-1 and TRBJ1-2, with D possibly matching TRBD1 (6 bases). V was trimmed by 4 bases and J by 6 bases, leaving 13 bases between them. CDR3 length equals 13 residues. CDR1 and CDR2 from the germline V gene are SGHRS and YFSETQ. CDR3 sequence: CASSPSGADGYTF. DNA of the CDR3: TGCGCCAGCAGCCCGTCAGGGGCCGATGGCTACACCTTC.

This clone was seen a single time. The rearrangement uses TRBV18 and TRBJ2-1, with TRBD2 identical over 7 bases. The CDR3 sequence is 14 residues long. The V and J ends lost 10 bases and 6 bases, in that order; junction bases with no gene match: 12. The germline V gene has CDR1 KGHSH and CDR2 LQKENI. CDR3 sequence (DNA): TGTGCCACCCGTTCGGGGAGGGGAGGCAATGAGCAGTTCTTC. Encoded protein: CATRSGRGGNEQFF.

This chain uses TRBV5-1 with TRBJ1-6; D gene ambiguous. Looked up from germline, CDR1 is SGHRS and CDR2 is YFSETQ. V was trimmed by 2 bases and J by 7 bases, leaving 10 bases between them. The CDR3 is 14 residues long. CDR3 DNA: TGCGCCAGCAGCTTAGAGGGTTACAATTCACCCCTCCACTTT. Amino acid sequence: CASSLEGYNSPLHF.

The chain couples TRBV5-4 to TRBJ2-2; TRBD2 is a possible D gene (7 bases). Germline V gives CDR1 SGHNT, CDR2 YYREEE (reference sequence). Trimming left V 2 bases short and J 6 bases short, with 14 bases between. CDR3 size: 15 residues. In DNA form, the CDR3 reads TGTGCCAGCAGCTTAGGGGGGGCCGGGCCCGGGGAGCTGTTTTTT. Translating gives CASSLGGAGPGELFF.

The chain uses TRBV11-2 and TRBJ2-3, with D unclear. Trimming left V 0 bases short and J 3 bases short, with 7 bases between. Germline values: CDR1 SGHAT, CDR2 FQNNGV. This CDR3 comprises 14 residues. This chain's CDR3 is CASSLDAATDTQYF. CDR3 in DNA: TGTGCCAGCAGCTTAGATGCGGCGACAGATACGCAGTATTTT.

This chain uses TRBV9 with TRBJ2-3, with 9 bases matching TRBD2. V dropped 2 bases and J dropped 0; count of bases not matched to a gene: 13. CDR1 and CDR2 from the germline V gene are SGDLS and YYNGEE. The CDR3 sequence is 19 residues long. CDR3 in amino acids: CASSVRPHIAGESTDTQYF. The DNA for the CDR3 is TGTGCCAGCAGCGTTCGCCCCCACATAGCGGGGGAAAGCACAGATACGCAGTATTTT.

The chain combines TRBV7-2 with TRBJ2-5; D might be TRBD1 (6 bases). The germline gives CDR1 SGHTA, CDR2 FQGNSA. The CDR3 has 15 residues. Trimming removed 2 bases from V and 1 base from J, with 11 bases in between. CDR3 in amino acids: CASSLLGHGQETQYF. The CDR3 nucleotides read TGTGCCAGCAGCTTATTGGGACACGGCCAAGAGACCCAGTACTTC.

This clone showed up just once. This chain links TRBV6-5 with TRBJ2-5, with D perhaps matching TRBD2 (6 bases). The V gene lost 7 bases and the J gene lost 4 bases, with 13 bases spanning the gap. Germline V gene sequence: CDR1 MNHEY, CDR2 SVGAGI. The CDR3 consists of 13 residues. CDR3 region: CASTRGNGETQYF. The DNA for the CDR3 is TGTGCCAGCACCCGGGGGAATGGAGAGACCCAGTACTTC.

This sequence joins TRBV9 and TRBJ1-1; D call uncertain. CDR3 length: 14 residues. V lost 0 bases and J 4 bases, leaving 10 bases between the germline ends. CDR1 SGDLS and CDR2 YYNGEE come from the germline V gene. CDR3 nucleotides: TGTGCCAGCAGCGTAGAAGCCGAGCCCACTGAAGCTTTCTTT. Its translation: CASSVEAEPTEAFF.

The genes are TRBV19 and TRBJ2-7; unclear D gene. Trimming removed 3 bases at V and 3 bases at J, with 3 bases between. Germline V gives CDR1 LNHDA, CDR2 SQIVND (reference sequence). CDR3 length equals 11 residues. CDR3 residues: CASSIGYEQYF. CDR3 DNA sequence: TGTGCCAGTAGTATCGGCTACGAGCAGTACTTC.

Here the CDR3 reads CAISESEMDRAAYGYTF. The CDR3 nucleotides are TGTGCCATCAGTGAGTCGGAAATGGACAGGGCGGCATATGGCTACACCTTC. The rearrangement links TRBV10-3 to TRBJ1-2; 8 nucleotides match TRBD1. Germline CDR1 is ENHRY and CDR2 is SYGVKD. V dropped 0 bases and J dropped 5; count of bases not matched to a gene: 11. CDR3 length equals 17 residues.

The chain couples TRBV19 to TRBJ1-6; the match to TRBD1 covers 12 bases. The CDR3 sequence is 16 residues long. V shed 5 bases, J shed 7 bases, and the junction held 6 bases outside the gene matches. CDR1 LNHDA and CDR2 SQIVND come from the germline V gene (reference sequence). The DNA for the CDR3 is TGTGCCAGTAGTCGGGACAGGGGGCTTCCGAATTCACCCCTCCACTTT. Translation gives CASSRDRGLPNSPLHF. Looking up the rest from reference TRBV19 and TRBJ1-6 gives the full variable domain: DGGITQSPKYLFRKEGQNVTLSCEQNLNHDAMYWYRQDPGQGLRLIYYSQIVNDFQKGDIAEGYSVSREKKESFPLTVTSAQKNPTAFYLCASSRDRGLPNSPLHFGNGTRLTVT.

The V gene is TRBV3-1 (or the pseudogene TRBV3-2), the J gene TRBJ1-1; no reliable D call. The CDR3 totals 13 residues. Trimming removed 3 bases from V and 2 bases from J, with 7 bases in between. CDR1 and CDR2 (germline): LGHDT, YNNKEL (reference sequence). The DNA of the CDR3 is TGTGCCAGCAGCCACGGGATCAACACTGAAGCTTTCTTT. Amino acids: CASSHGINTEAFF.

This clone was detected only a few times. V gene TRBV7-2 combines with J gene TRBJ2-1; 7 nucleotides line up with TRBD2. Germline lookup yields CDR1 SGHTA and CDR2 FQGNSA. The J segment lost 4 bases and the V segment lost 3 bases, leaving 3 bases of the junction unmatched. CDR3 length equals 14 residues. The CDR3 reads CASSFPGGYNEQFF. The CDR3 bases are TGTGCCAGCAGCTTTCCGGGGGGTTACAATGAGCAGTTCTTC. Variable domain in full (rest from reference TRBV7-2 and TRBJ2-1): GAGVSQSPSNKVTEKGKDVELRCDPISGHTALYWYRQSLGQGLEFLIYFQGNSAPDKSGLPSDRFSAERTGGSVSTLTIQRTQQEDSAVYLCASSFPGGYNEQFFGPGTRLTVL.

The chain links TRBV29-1 to TRBJ1-2, with unresolved D. Germline V gene sequence: CDR1 SQVTM, CDR2 ANQGSEA. Trimming took 1 base from V and 4 from J, leaving 7 bases between them. The CDR3 has 12 residues. The CDR3 bases are TGCAGCGTTGAAGGGGCATTCTATGGCTACACCTTC. This sequence encodes CSVEGAFYGYTF.

This CDR3 is CAISEEQASTDTQYF. CDR3 in DNA: TGTGCCATCAGTGAGGAGCAGGCGAGCACAGATACGCAGTATTTT. The chain links TRBV10-3 to TRBJ2-3; D not certain. The CDR3 runs 15 residues. V lost 2 bases, J lost 0 bases, and 9 bases lay in between. CDR1 is ENHRY and CDR2 is SYGVKD in the germline V gene.

This CDR3 reads CASSYKRGGPYNEQFF. DNA for the CDR3: TGTGCCAGCAGTTACAAGCGGGGGGGACCTTACAATGAGCAGTTCTTC. The gene calls are TRBV6-5 and TRBJ2-1; 10 bases line up with TRBD2. The CDR3 spans 16 residues. Per the germline V gene, CDR1 is MNHEY and CDR2 is SVGAGI. V lost 2 bases, J lost 4 bases, and 5 bases stayed unmatched.

The rearrangement links TRBV19 to TRBJ1-4; a possible D gene is TRBD1 (5 bases). Per germline, CDR1 LNHDA and CDR2 SQIVND (reference sequence). The V end was cut by 5 bases, the J end by 3 bases, with 10 bases between. The CDR3 runs to 14 residues. The CDR3 DNA sequence: TGTGCCAGTAGTCAGTCAGGGCCTAATGAAAAACTGTTTTTT. It codes for CASSQSGPNEKLFF.

The chain links TRBV5-5 to TRBJ1-2; 7 nucleotides agree with TRBD1. The CDR3 contains 20 residues. Trimming cost V 1 base and J 1 base; bases outside gene matches: 19. The V gene's germline CDR1 is SGHKS and CDR2 YYEKEE (reference sequence). Written as DNA, the CDR3 is TGTGCCAGCAGCTTGACCAGCCGCGCTATGGGTACAGGGGATAACTATGGCTACACCTTC. Protein product: CASSLTSRAMGTGDNYGYTF.

This clone was seen a few times. The CDR3 bases are TGTGCCAGCAGCCCGCGGGAGGGAAGGGGAAACACCATATATTTT. Amino acid sequence: CASSPREGRGNTIYF. This chain connects TRBV7-2 to TRBJ1-3; D is uncertain. Deletions cut 5 bases from V and 4 bases from J, with 15 bases between. There are 15 residues in the CDR3. The germline CDR1 and CDR2 sequences are SGHTA and FQGNSA.

V and J are TRBV5-1 and TRBJ1-1; a possible D gene is TRBD1 (5 bases). The CDR3 is 13 residues long. Germline values: CDR1 SGHRS, CDR2 YFSETQ. Trimming cost V 4 bases and J 0 bases, with 7 bases left between them. The CDR3 protein is CASSGQMNTEAFF. The CDR3 DNA sequence: TGCGCCAGCAGCGGACAAATGAACACTGAAGCTTTCTTT.

V usage is TRBV14 and J usage is TRBJ1-4; D remains unclear. The CDR3 extends over 15 amino acids. V lost 4 bases and J lost 3, with 12 bases in between. The germline V gene encodes CDR1 SGHDN and CDR2 FVKESK. CDR3: CASSLLIGSNEKLFF. CDR3 DNA: TGTGCCAGCAGCCTACTAATCGGTTCTAATGAAAAACTGTTTTTT.

The J gene is TRBJ1-5, the V gene TRBV14, with D unclear. The CDR3 has 13 amino acids. V was trimmed by 5 bases and J by 1 base, leaving 6 bases between them. Germline V gene data show CDR1 as SGHDN and CDR2 as FVKESK. CDR3 DNA sequence: TGTGCCAGCAGCATACGGAGCAATCAGCCCCAGCATTTT. Residues: CASSIRSNQPQHF.

The chain carries TRBV7-9 and TRBJ2-2, with 7 bases matching TRBD1. Germline loops: CDR1 SEHNR, CDR2 FQNEAQ (reference sequence). The CDR3 runs to 15 residues. V was clipped by 5 bases and J by 6 bases; unmatched bases: 9. The CDR3: CASSQQGQPPGELFF. In nucleotides, the CDR3 is TGTGCCAGCAGCCAACAGGGGCAACCCCCCGGGGAGCTGTTTTTT. Full variable domain (missing parts from reference TRBV7-9 and TRBJ2-2): DTGVSQNPRHKITKRGQNVTFRCDPISEHNRLYWYRQTLGQGPEFLTYFQNEAQLEKSRLLSDRFSAERPKGSFSTLEIQRTEQGDSAMYLCASSQQGQPPGELFFGEGSRLTVL.

This chain links TRBV7-2 with TRBJ2-7, with 14 bases aligning to TRBD2. The CDR3 spans 17 residues. With V trimmed by 5 bases and J by 5 bases, 11 bases remained unmatched. The V gene's germline CDR1 is SGHTA and CDR2 FQGNSA. Here the CDR3 reads CASSPWTSGGPFDEQYF. Here the CDR3 DNA reads TGTGCCAGCAGCCCTTGGACTAGCGGGGGGCCTTTTGACGAGCAGTACTTC.

Comment on this clone: Other DNA sequences within the sample encode an identical CDR3. The V gene is TRBV19, the J gene TRBJ1-1; no clear D gene. This CDR3 has 13 residues. The germline gives CDR1 LNHDA, CDR2 SQIVND (reference sequence). V lost 2 bases and J lost 0, with 4 bases in between. The CDR3 DNA reads as TGTGCCAGTAGTATATCTCTGAACACTGAAGCTTTCTTT. This gives the protein CASSISLNTEAFF.

The chain couples TRBV27 to TRBJ2-3; 9 bases are shared with TRBD2. The CDR3 is 15 residues long. The trim removed 7 bases at V and 0 bases at J, leaving 5 bases unmatched. The V gene's germline CDR1 is MNHEY and CDR2 SMNVEV (reference sequence). CDR3 amino acids: CASTVAGVSTDTQYF. DNA for the CDR3: TGTGCCAGCACCGTAGCGGGGGTTAGCACAGATACGCAGTATTTT.

The chain is built from TRBV7-4 and TRBJ1-5; D gene uncertain. This CDR3 region has 17 residues. The V end was cut by 5 bases, the J end by 3 bases, with 20 bases between. Per the germline V gene, CDR1 is SGHVT and CDR2 is SQSDAQ. CDR3 region: CASSPRFEDAHNQPQHF. For the CDR3, the DNA is TGTGCCAGCAGCCCCCGATTCGAGGATGCTCACAATCAGCCCCAGCATTTT.

This sequence joins TRBV7-9 and TRBJ1-5, with TRBD1 matching over 7 bases. Germline CDR1 and CDR2: SEHNR and FQNEAQ (reference sequence). The CDR3 runs to 14 residues. J was trimmed by 6 bases and V by 5 bases; bases with no gene match: 7. The CDR3 DNA reads TGTGCCAGCAGCCCACAGGGGTCTAGTCAGCCCCAGCATTTT. Encoded protein: CASSPQGSSQPQHF.